This T cell receptor (beta chain) was identified during a study of cytomegalovirus exposure and HLA in healthy donors. Amplification used 60 Vbeta primers and 13 Jbeta primers. Repertoires were generated with immunoSEQ multiplex PCR, while TCRdb's copy carries only in-frame clones and drops some. The table records about 160,000 clones, roughly 79% of them present only once. On this clone: What it binds is not known.

Points from the study as a whole: Several of the most significant clusters appeared linked to common viral pathogens, based on a later analysis. According to an earlier analysis, most TCR beta V segments yielded productive rearrangements about 87% or about 30% of the time.

The sample consisted of PBMCs. This clonotype was obtained from a woman aged 45-65 years in good health and CMV-seronegative.

In nucleotides, the CDR3 is TGTGCCAGCAGTTTAGGGGGACAAGGACAGGGGGCGAAGGCCCAGTACTTC. It encodes CASSLGGQGQGAKAQYF. The gene calls are TRBV28 and TRBJ2-5; 11 bases are a match to TRBD1. Germline assignment: CDR1 MDHEN and CDR2 SYDVKM. Trimming removed 2 bases from V and 9 bases from J; junction bases left unmatched: 14. The CDR3 has 17 amino acids.